This TCR beta chain is drawn from a study of regulatory T cells in long-lasting Graves disease. Concerning this clonotype: Its antigen is undetermined.

Study outcomes and limitations: Persistent patients shared 2,500 to 3,000 public clonotypes among themselves. Newly diagnosed patients shared fewer, at roughly 970. Newly diagnosed Graves' patients had higher TCR diversity than persistent ones.

The time point here: newly diagnosed GD, antithyroid drugs for less than 3 months. There was RNA extracted from PBMCs, and the TCR library was made from it. With 2 bases removed from V and 0 bases from J, the gap between germline ends came to 13 bases. This CDR3 is 16 amino acids long. Germline loops: CDR1 LNHDA, CDR2 SQIVND (reference sequence). iRepertoire HTBI primers and Arm-PCR of CDR3 regions built TCR beta libraries. TCRdb processed the multiplex PCR reads anew with MiXCR; each CDR3 protein has one entry. Of hundreds of thousands of distinct CDR3 sequences listed, approximately 13% are singletons. These data were also reused for a study on T cells in Graves' hyperthyroidism and ophthalmopathy. This second study notes: TCR CDR3 underwent first-round RT-PCR with the HTBI primer set. Most expanded thyroid clonotypes above 0.001 also appeared in blood.

The receptor's source is a man aged 25-45 years with Graves disease. The specimen was peripheral blood mononuclear cells (PBMCs), collected at new diagnosis, from a patient treated with antithyroid drugs. This chain joins TRBV19 and TRBJ1-1; no reliable D call. This CDR3 reads CASSINLGRMNTEAFF. The CDR3 DNA reads TGTGCCAGTAGTATAAATTTGGGCCGGATGAACACTGAAGCTTTCTTT.